Shown below are 20 T cell receptor beta chains from a single sample sequenced in a study of OX40 agonist ivuxolimab in advanced cancers. Only in-frame clones appear in the TCRdb table, and some are missing; sequencing was by immunoSEQ multiplex PCR. This sample yields 60,000 to 90,000 clones, of which 80% to 90% are seen a single time; roughly 5.8% belongs to the top ten. Sequences were derived from CD4+ or CD8+ T cells sorted from blood, sampled in a trial of the OX40 agonist ivuxolimab. The receptors were gathered from an adult with an advanced solid tumor such as melanoma, head and neck, liver or kidney cancer.

The genes are TRBV20-1 and TRBJ2-1; D is uncertain. V shed 6 bases and J shed 7 bases, with 7 bases lying between them. The germline CDR1 and CDR2 sequences are DFQATT and SNEGSKA (reference sequence). This CDR3 is built from 10 residues. The CDR3 bases are TGCAGTGCCTATCGGAATGAGCAGTTCTTC. Its protein is CSAYRNEQFF.

The chain links TRBV5-6 to TRBJ2-3, with D possibly matching TRBD2 (6 bases). The CDR3 runs to 15 residues. CDR1 and CDR2 from the germline V gene are SGHDT and YYEEEE. V gave up 2 bases and J gave up 0 bases, with 10 bases separating them. This chain's CDR3 is CASSLPGLSTDTQYF. Written as DNA, the CDR3 is TGTGCCAGCAGCTTACCGGGACTGAGCACAGATACGCAGTATTTT.

The V call is TRBV6-1, the J call TRBJ2-1; TRBD2 aligns across 7 bases. The ends lost 2 bases at V and 12 bases at J; junction bases unmatched: 22. This CDR3 comprises 18 residues. The germline V gene encodes CDR1 MNHNS and CDR2 SASEGT. In DNA form, the CDR3 reads TGTGCCAGCAGTGAAACTCGGGGGTCCTTCGGGAGGCCGCTAGGGCAGTTCTTC. Its translation: CASSETRGSFGRPLGQFF.

The chain links TRBV19 to TRBJ1-4; TRBD1 agrees at 7 bases. The CDR3 extends over 14 amino acids. Looked up from germline, CDR1 is LNHDA and CDR2 is SQIVND (reference sequence). The V gene end was trimmed by 3 bases and the J gene end by 7 bases; junction bases not matched to a gene: 5. This CDR3 reads CASSMAGGSEKLFF. The CDR3 DNA reads TGTGCCAGTAGTATGGCAGGGGGGAGTGAAAAACTGTTTTTT.

This clone was counted between two and nine times. The chain combines TRBV29-1 with TRBJ2-3; no clear D. Looked up from germline, CDR1 is SQVTM and CDR2 is ANQGSEA. V lost 7 bases to trimming and J lost 0 bases, with 8 bases between them. The CDR3 covers 12 residues. CDR3 nucleotides: TGCAGCGCCTGTATTAGCACAGATACGCAGTATTTT. Its translation: CSACISTDTQYF.

CDR3 sequence: CSAKFTDTQYF. The CDR3 coding sequence is TGCAGTGCTAAATTCACAGATACGCAGTATTTT. This sequence joins TRBV20-1 and TRBJ2-3, with D unresolved. The germline gives CDR1 DFQATT, CDR2 SNEGSKA (reference sequence). V dropped 4 bases and J dropped 2 bases, with 4 bases sitting between them. The CDR3 is made up of 11 amino acids.

The chain is built from TRBV29-1 and TRBJ1-1, with a tentative D call TRBD1 (6 bases). This CDR3 region has 12 residues. V lost 8 bases, J lost 4 bases, and 14 bases lay in between. Germline loops: CDR1 SQVTM, CDR2 ANQGSEA. CDR3 sequence reads: CSTYREGTEAFF. DNA of the CDR3: TGCAGCACTTACAGGGAAGGCACTGAAGCTTTCTTT.

The V and J genes are TRBV4-3 and TRBJ1-4; a weak D match, TRBD1 (5 bases). Germline V gene sequence: CDR1 LGHNA, CDR2 YSLEER. The CDR3 sequence is 17 residues long. Trimming removed 0 bases at V and 4 bases at J, with 15 bases between. CDR3 protein: CASSQDPGLSYNEKLFF. The CDR3 nucleotides are TGCGCCAGCAGCCAAGACCCGGGACTCAGCTATAATGAAAAACTGTTTTTT.

The CDR3 sequence: CASSWDRAVEQYF. As DNA, the CDR3 is TGTGCCAGCTCTTGGGACAGGGCGGTTGAGCAGTACTTC. The chain couples TRBV18 to TRBJ2-7, with 9 bases matching TRBD1. The CDR3 is 13 residues long. Germline V gene sequence: CDR1 KGHSH, CDR2 LQKENI. The V gene end was trimmed by 6 bases and the J gene end by 7 bases; junction bases not matched to a gene: 7. The whole variable domain, remainder taken from reference TRBV18 and TRBJ2-7, is NAGVMQNPRHLVRRRGQEARLRCSPMKGHSHVYWYRQLPEEGLKFMVYLQKENIIDESGMPKERFSAEFPKEGPSILRIQQVVRGDSAAYFCASSWDRAVEQYFGPGTRLTVT.

The V gene is TRBV27, the J gene TRBJ2-1; TRBD2 agrees at 10 bases. Germline V gene sequence: CDR1 MNHEY, CDR2 SMNVEV (reference sequence). Unmatched junction bases numbered 5, after V lost 3 bases and J lost 6 bases. This CDR3 has 15 amino acids. CDR3 coding DNA: TGTGCCAGCAGTTTCCTAGCGGGGGTTTCCAATGAGCAGTTCTTC. It codes for CASSFLAGVSNEQFF.

V is TRBV6-1 and J is TRBJ1-4, with D unclear. The length of the CDR3 is 15 residues. V lost 8 bases and J lost 8, with 21 bases in between. Germline-derived CDR1 and CDR2 are MNHNS and SASEGT. CDR3 DNA sequence: TGTGCCAGCTGGACCGCCCTGGGGAAGGAGGAAAAACTGTTTTTT. As protein: CASWTALGKEEKLFF.

The chain employs TRBV2 and TRBJ2-3; D may be TRBD2 (5 bases). The CDR3 covers 13 residues. CDR1 SNHLY and CDR2 FYNNEI come from the germline V gene. With 6 bases removed from V and 6 bases from J, the gap between germline ends came to 13 bases. The CDR3 here is CASRPTSFDTQYF. The CDR3 bases are TGTGCCAGCAGACCTACTAGTTTTGATACGCAGTATTTT. Full variable domain (remainder filled in from reference TRBV2 and TRBJ2-3): EPEVTQTPSHQVTQMGQEVILRCVPISNHLYFYWYRQILGQKVEFLVSFYNNEISEKSEIFDDQFSVERPDGSNFTLKIRSTKLEDSAMYFCASRPTSFDTQYFGPGTRLTVL.

The rearrangement joins TRBV18 to TRBJ1-6; TRBD1 might be the D (5 bases). Per germline, CDR1 KGHSH and CDR2 LQKENI. V was pared by 5 bases and J by 7 bases, with 6 bases between. This CDR3 is 12 amino acids long. CDR3 in DNA: TGTGCCAGCTCAGGGGGGAATTCACCCCTCCACTTT. This encodes CASSGGNSPLHF.

This chain uses TRBV10-3 with TRBJ2-3; perhaps TRBD2 as D (5 bases). CDR3 length: 14 residues. The V end was cut by 6 bases, the J end by 0 bases, with 10 bases between. Looked up from germline, CDR1 is ENHRY and CDR2 is SYGVKD. The CDR3 here is CAIRRTSSTDTQYF. CDR3 DNA sequence: TGTGCCATCAGGCGGACTTCTAGCACAGATACGCAGTATTTT.

The V gene is TRBV29-1, the J gene TRBJ2-5, with 9 bases fitting TRBD1. The J segment lost 9 bases and the V segment lost 0 bases, leaving 5 bases of the junction unmatched. Germline CDR1 and CDR2: SQVTM and ANQGSEA. The CDR3 covers 13 residues. CDR3 nucleotide sequence: TGCAGCGTTGAAGACACAGGGGGCACAGCCCAGTACTTC. Protein product: CSVEDTGGTAQYF.

V is TRBV19 and J is TRBJ1-5; 7 nucleotides agree with TRBD1. This CDR3 comprises 16 residues. Trimming removed 7 bases from V and 4 bases from J; junction bases left unmatched: 13. CDR1 and CDR2 from the germline V gene are LNHDA and SQIVND (reference sequence). The CDR3 sequence is CASTPGRAQGNQPQHF. CDR3 coding DNA: TGTGCCAGTACCCCCGGGAGGGCACAGGGGAATCAGCCCCAGCATTTT.

The chain joins TRBV19 to TRBJ2-1, with D hard to call. This CDR3 comprises 12 residues. Deletions cut 2 bases from V and 9 bases from J, with 8 bases between. CDR1 LNHDA and CDR2 SQIVND come from the germline V gene (reference sequence). The CDR3 DNA follows: TGTGCCAGTAGTATACAGCTCAGTGAGCAGTTCTTC. Translated: CASSIQLSEQFF.

This clone was seen only once. The chain is built from TRBV7-2 and TRBJ1-1, with D perhaps TRBD1 (5 bases). The CDR3 runs to 17 residues. Germline-derived CDR1 and CDR2 are SGHTA and FQGNSA. Deletions cut 5 bases from V and 1 base from J, with 20 bases between. The CDR3 region is CASSLYRLSRGNTEAFF. The CDR3 bases are TGTGCCAGCAGCCTCTACAGGCTTTCGAGGGGGAACACTGAAGCTTTCTTT.

This chain connects TRBV15 to TRBJ1-4, with 9 bases fitting TRBD1. Germline V gene sequence: CDR1 LNHNV, CDR2 YYDKDF (reference sequence). This CDR3 is built from 14 residues. V shed 2 bases, J shed 11 bases, and the junction held 6 bases outside the gene matches. CDR3 region: CATSRRTGEAKLFF. DNA for the CDR3: TGTGCCACCAGCAGACGGACAGGGGAGGCGAAACTGTTTTTT.

The CDR3 DNA is TGTGCCAGCAGTGACATACCTATGAGGACAGGGGGCGCGGTCCCTCAGCCCCAGCATTTT. This sequence encodes CASSDIPMRTGGAVPQPQHF. The chain couples TRBV6-1 to TRBJ1-5; 11 nucleotides align to TRBD1. Germline V gene data show CDR1 as MNHNS and CDR2 as SASEGT. The junction had 19 bases not matched to a gene; V was cut back by 3 bases and J by 6 bases. The CDR3 is 20 amino acids.